A selection of T cell receptor beta chains follows, all from one sample in a study of T cell responses to AZD1222 COVID-19 vaccine. Measured with immunoSEQ multiplex PCR; TCRdb has only the in-frame clones, and not every one. Of 120,000 to 150,000 clones in the sample, approximately 93% were seen once. Source: peripheral blood, taken on day 0 of MenACWY control vaccination. The receptors shown here come from an adult in good health. Both conserved end residues are part of each CDR3. The D gene is left open where the match is weak. The size of a clone is reported for some rows only, either as once, few or many, or as a class for expanded clones.

17	TRBJ1-3	.	.	TRBV3-1/TRBV3-2	TGTGCCAGCAGTCCTTCCGGGCGGCGTCTCTCTGGAAACACCATATATTTT	CASSPSGRRLSGNTIYF
16	TRBJ2-2	.	TRBD2	TRBV4-1	TGCGCCAGCAGTCCCCTTCCAGCGGGAGTTGTCGGGGAGCTGTTTTTT	CASSPLPAGVVGELFF
14	TRBJ2-1	.	.	TRBV2	TGTGCCAGCAGTGCCAACGGGTACTACAATGAGCAGTTCTTC	CASSANGYYNEQFF
13	TRBJ1-3	.	.	TRBV18	TGTGCCAGCTCACCGTCCCACGGAAACACCATATATTTT	CASSPSHGNTIYF
14	TRBJ1-2	.	TRBD1	TRBV6-4	TGTGCCAGCAGTGAAGGCGCAGGGGGGTATGGCTACACCTTC	CASSEGAGGYGYTF
17	TRBJ2-2	.	.	TRBV6-2/TRBV6-3	TGTGCCAGCAGCGATCTTCCGGGACGTTCGAACACCGGGGAGCTGTTTTTT	CASSDLPGRSNTGELFF
12	TRBJ2-1	.	.	TRBV2	TGTGCCAGCGAAGTGGGCTCGAATGAGCAGTTCTTC	CASEVGSNEQFF
13	TRBJ1-2	.	.	TRBV11-2	TGTGCCAGCAGCCCGGACAATAACTATGGCTACACCTTC	CASSPDNNYGYTF
14	TRBJ1-1	.	.	TRBV4-3	TGCGCCAGCAGCCAAGATTTAAGGGGCGGTGAAGCTTTCTTT	CASSQDLRGGEAFF
17	TRBJ2-1	.	.	TRBV19	TGTGCCAGCGCGGGAAAGCGAGGGGCGGGAACCTACAATGAGCAGTTCTTC	CASAGKRGAGTYNEQFF
14	TRBJ1-5	.	TRBD1	TRBV5-1	TGCGCCAGCAGCCCTCGGACAGGGTACCAGCCCCAGCATTTT	CASSPRTGYQPQHF
13	TRBJ2-2	.	.	TRBV5-1	TGCGCCAGCAGCTTGGACGGGACCGGGGAGCTGTTTTTT	CASSLDGTGELFF
14	TRBJ1-1	.	TRBD1	TRBV6-5	TGTGCCAGCAGACCCCAGGGGGCGAGTACTGAAGCTTTCTTT	CASRPQGASTEAFF
16	TRBJ2-1	.	TRBD1	TRBV24-1	TGTGCCACCAGTGATTTGCGGGGACAGGGGAACAATGAGCAGTTCTTC	CATSDLRGQGNNEQFF
15	TRBJ1-2	once	.	TRBV15	TGTGCCACCAGCAGAGATGGGGGGTTTGGCTATGGCTACACCTTC	CATSRDGGFGYGYTF
16	TRBJ2-5	.	.	TRBV6-1	TGTGCCAGCAGTGAAGCGGCGACAGTATACCAAGAGACCCAGTACTTC	CASSEAATVYQETQYF
17	TRBJ1-2	.	.	TRBV4-1	TGCGCCAGCAGCCAAGAAGGCTCAGGCCCTTTTTACTATGGCTACACCTTC	CASSQEGSGPFYYGYTF
13	TRBJ2-3	.	.	TRBV6-4	TGTGCCAGCAGTGACTACAGAGGGAGTACGCAGTATTTT	CASSDYRGSTQYF
12	TRBJ2-3	few	.	TRBV7-8	TGTGCCAGCAGCCTTAGCACAGATACGCAGTATTTT	CASSLSTDTQYF
14	TRBJ2-7	.	TRBD2	TRBV7-9	TGTGCCAGCAGCTCCGGGACTAGTTACCACGAGCAGTACTTC	CASSSGTSYHEQYF
15	TRBJ1-4	.	TRBD1	TRBV7-2	TGTGCCAGCAGCCCGGACAGGGCAACTAATGAAAAACTGTTTTTT	CASSPDRATNEKLFF
14	TRBJ1-1	.	.	TRBV2	TGTGCCAGCAGTGTGGCCAGGGGGAACACTGAAGCTTTCTTT	CASSVARGNTEAFF
12	TRBJ2-3	.	.	TRBV3-1/TRBV3-2	TGTGCCAGCAGCCCAACCACAGATACGCAGTATTTT	CASSPTTDTQYF
13	TRBJ1-6	.	.	TRBV19	TGTGCCAGTAGTATAGACCCCGGGACACCCCTCCACTTT	CASSIDPGTPLHF
15	TRBJ2-1	few	TRBD2	TRBV2	TGTGCCAGCAGTGAAGCTAGCGGGAACTTCAATGAGCAGTTCTTC	CASSEASGNFNEQFF
16	TRBJ2-2	.	.	TRBV7-2	TGTGCCAGCAGTTCCCCGCAGGGATTTGGCATCGGGGAGCTGTTTTTT	CASSSPQGFGIGELFF
12	TRBJ2-3	.	TRBD1	TRBV29-1	TGCAGCATGGGACAGGCAAGAGATACGCAGTATTTT	CSMGQARDTQYF
16	TRBJ1-4	once	.	TRBV7-8	TGTGCCAGCAGCTTAGTAGTACACTCAACTAATGAAAAACTGTTTTTT	CASSLVVHSTNEKLFF
15	TRBJ1-5	.	.	TRBV30	TGTGCCTGGCGGACCGGGGCGAATAGCAATCAGCCCCAGCATTTT	CAWRTGANSNQPQHF
14	TRBJ2-3	once	TRBD2	TRBV11-2	TGTGCCAGCAGCACTAGCGGGAGTACAGATACGCAGTATTTT	CASSTSGSTDTQYF
16	TRBJ2-3	once	TRBD2	TRBV10-1	TGCGCCAGCAGTGAGTCGAATAGCGGGGACACAGATACGCAGTATTTT	CASSESNSGDTDTQYF
14	TRBJ1-2	once	.	TRBV5-8	TGTGCCAGCAGCTTGGGACCGCCTAACTATGGCTACACCTTC	CASSLGPPNYGYTF
18	TRBJ2-7	once	TRBD1	TRBV11-2	TGTGCCAGCAGCCCCGTAAAAAGGGACAGGGGTCAAGCCTACGAGCAGTACTTC	CASSPVKRDRGQAYEQYF
11	TRBJ1-4	.	.	TRBV19	TGTGCCAGTATGAGGTACGAAAAACTGTTTTTT	CASMRYEKLFF
15	TRBJ1-2	.	.	TRBV3-1/TRBV3-2	TGTGCCAGCAGCCCCCCGGGCCCGAGGAGCTATGGCTACACCTTC	CASSPPGPRSYGYTF
14	TRBJ1-5	.	.	TRBV7-2	TGTGCCAGCAGCTTATCATCCCTCGGGCAGCCCCAGCATTTT	CASSLSSLGQPQHF
15	TRBJ2-2	once	TRBD2	TRBV4-1	TGCGCCAGCAGCCCGCTAGCGGGGATCACCGGGGAGCTGTTTTTT	CASSPLAGITGELFF
13	TRBJ2-7	once	TRBD1	TRBV7-8	TGTGCCAGCAGCTCGGACAGGGGAGGCGAGCAGTACTTC	CASSSDRGGEQYF
17	TRBJ2-1	.	TRBD1	TRBV5-8	TGTGCCAGCAGCTACACTCTGGCAGGGGGCCCCTACAATGAGCAGTTCTTC	CASSYTLAGGPYNEQFF
14	TRBJ1-2	once	TRBD1	TRBV4-2	TGTGCCAGCAGCCCGACAGGGGTCAACTATGGCTACACCTTC	CASSPTGVNYGYTF
17	TRBJ2-3	.	.	TRBV15	TGTGCCACCAGCAGAGATCCCCCGGGGCATAGCACAGATACGCAGTATTTT	CATSRDPPGHSTDTQYF
16	TRBJ1-5	.	.	TRBV28	TGTGCCAGCAGTTTGCTGGACCGTAATAGCAATCAGCCCCAGCATTTT	CASSLLDRNSNQPQHF